This record covers a single T cell receptor beta chain. In this sample, this clone turned up once. This receptor's antigen is unknown. No clone much larger than this one lies a single base away; base qualities are absent. This sample is drawn from a study of blood T cell repertoires in COVID-19 (TCRdb year 2020). With regard to the full study: The collaborator samples originated in the United States, Italy and Spain and spanned the acute and convalescent phases of COVID-19. The prospective study material was composed of cDNA or gDNA derived from T cells, B-cell-depleted T cells, or PBMCs. Where HLA class I and class II types were available, the types were taken from metadata supplied by the sample provider, not from assay-based typing. Deeply sampled blood TCRbeta repertoires from subjects exposed to, actively infected with, or recovered from COVID-19 were included in the dataset. Samples came from the ongoing ImmuneRACE study (first 160 participants) plus 1,254 subjects from 6 global collaborators. The repertoires were released in a freely available public database intended as a resource for research on the immune response to SARS-CoV-2. A de-identified subject ID, COVID-19 status, age in years and sex were almost always included in the sample metadata.

The V end gives up 3 bases and the J end 2 bases, leaving 5 bases in the junction not matched to a gene. From its cysteine to its phenylalanine, the CDR3 spans 15 amino acids. The sequence is cut down to CDR3 DNA, 45 bases in frame from base 1. The germline V gene sets CDR1 to SNHLY and CDR2 to FYNNEI. Collaborating institutions collected whole blood in K2EDTA tubes following their own protocols. For TCRbeta analysis, collaborators shipped samples as frozen whole blood, isolated PBMCs, or DNA extracted from either of those sample types. The immunoSEQ Assay, a bias-controlled multiplex PCR, was used to amplify TCRbeta CDR3 regions from genomic DNA. Per the authors' processing: Within the assay, amplification of reference gene primers was used to estimate how many nucleated cells each sample contained. Sequence reads were collapsed and filtered to measure the absolute abundance of every unique TCRbeta CDR3 rearrangement. For each sample, productive Simpson clonality was calculated by taking the square root of Simpson's diversity index across productive rearrangements. Sourced from immuneACCESS, this table was stored by TCRdb with only in-frame sequences that have V and J called. A share of the clones is absent; for the studies checked, an unresolved V gene accounts for under half, and the remainder has no known explanation. V and J calls and clone size are copied from that table; D and trimming were computed from the DNA. Counted in this sample were approximately 76,000 clones; approximately 88% of them appeared once. 40% to 55% of the sample is taken by the ten largest.

The research as a whole found: The quantity of clinical and demographic metadata differed by source and by participant and was supplied without curation.

The chain was built from TRBV2 and TRBJ2-5; TRBD1 matches 8 bases in the middle. This TCR derives from a human donor in a cohort sampled during active COVID-19. The sample comprised peripheral blood. The CDR3 has the sequence CASSDDRGRQETQYF. The nucleotide sequence reads as follows: TGTGCCAGCAGTGATGACAGGGGAAGACAAGAGACCCAGTACTTC.